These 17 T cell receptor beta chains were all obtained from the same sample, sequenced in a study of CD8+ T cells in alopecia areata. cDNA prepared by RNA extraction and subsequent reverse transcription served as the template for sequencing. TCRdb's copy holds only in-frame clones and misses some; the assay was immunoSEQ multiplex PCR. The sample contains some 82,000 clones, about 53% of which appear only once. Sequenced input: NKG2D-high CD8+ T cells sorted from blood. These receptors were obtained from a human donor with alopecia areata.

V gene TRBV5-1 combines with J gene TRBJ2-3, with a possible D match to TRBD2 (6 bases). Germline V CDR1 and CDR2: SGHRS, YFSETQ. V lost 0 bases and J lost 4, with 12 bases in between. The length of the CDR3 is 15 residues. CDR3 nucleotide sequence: TGCGCCAGCAGCTTGGCGGGAGCCGGATCAGATACGCAGTATTTT. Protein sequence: CASSLAGAGSDTQYF. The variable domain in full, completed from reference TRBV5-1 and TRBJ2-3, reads KAGVTQTPRYLIKTRGQQVTLSCSPISGHRSVSWYQQTPGQGLQFLFEYFSETQRNKGNFPGRFSGRQFSNSRSEMNVSTLELGDSALYLCASSLAGAGSDTQYFGPGTRLTVL.

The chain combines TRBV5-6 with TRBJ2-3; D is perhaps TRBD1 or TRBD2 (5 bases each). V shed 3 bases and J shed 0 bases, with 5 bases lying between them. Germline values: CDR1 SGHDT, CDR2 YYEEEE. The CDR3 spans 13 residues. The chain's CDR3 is CASSWDSTDTQYF. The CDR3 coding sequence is TGTGCCAGCAGCTGGGACAGCACAGATACGCAGTATTTT.

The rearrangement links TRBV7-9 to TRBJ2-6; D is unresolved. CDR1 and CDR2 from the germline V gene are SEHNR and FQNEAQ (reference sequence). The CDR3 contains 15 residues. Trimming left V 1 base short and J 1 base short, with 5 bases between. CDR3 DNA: TGTGCCAGCAGCTTAGTCGGGTCTGGGGCCAACGTCCTGACTTTC. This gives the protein CASSLVGSGANVLTF.

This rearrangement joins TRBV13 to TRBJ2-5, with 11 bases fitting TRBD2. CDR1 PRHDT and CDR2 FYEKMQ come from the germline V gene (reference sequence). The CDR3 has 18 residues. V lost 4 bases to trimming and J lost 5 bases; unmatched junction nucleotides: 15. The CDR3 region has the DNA TGTGCCAGCAGCTCTGGACTAGCGGGTGTCCTTCCTCCTGAGACCCAGTACTTC. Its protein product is CASSSGLAGVLPPETQYF.

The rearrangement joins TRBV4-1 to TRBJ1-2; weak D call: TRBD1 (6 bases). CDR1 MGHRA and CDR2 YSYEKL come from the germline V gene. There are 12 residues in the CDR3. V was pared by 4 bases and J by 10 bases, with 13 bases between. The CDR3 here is CASSPPGGYYTF. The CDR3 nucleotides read TGCGCCAGCAGCCCGCCCGGGGGCTACTACACCTTC.

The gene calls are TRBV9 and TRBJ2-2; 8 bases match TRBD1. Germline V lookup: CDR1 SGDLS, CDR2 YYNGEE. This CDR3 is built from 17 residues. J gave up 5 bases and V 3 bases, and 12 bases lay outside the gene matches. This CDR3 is CASSDHLEDRETGELFF. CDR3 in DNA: TGTGCCAGCAGCGACCACTTAGAGGACAGGGAGACCGGGGAGCTGTTTTTT.

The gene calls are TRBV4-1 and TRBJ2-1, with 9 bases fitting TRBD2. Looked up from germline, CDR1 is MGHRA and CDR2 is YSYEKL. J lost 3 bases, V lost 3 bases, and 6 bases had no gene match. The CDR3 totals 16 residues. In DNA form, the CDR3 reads TGCGCCAGCAGCCACATACTAGCGGGCGACTACAATGAGCAGTTCTTC. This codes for CASSHILAGDYNEQFF.

Here the CDR3 reads CSADGGWSSYEQYF. In DNA, the CDR3 is TGCAGCGCCGACGGGGGCTGGAGCTCCTACGAGCAGTACTTC. The genes are TRBV29-1 and TRBJ2-7; D could derive from TRBD1 or TRBD2 (6 bases each). This CDR3 spans 14 amino acids. V dropped 7 bases and J dropped 0 bases, with 16 bases sitting between them. In germline, CDR1 is SQVTM, CDR2 ANQGSEA.

In nucleotides, the CDR3 is TGTGCCAGCAGTATGACCGGGGCCAACGTCCTGACTTTC. It encodes CASSMTGANVLTF. This sequence joins TRBV9 and TRBJ2-6; D is uncertain. From germline, CDR1 is SGDLS and CDR2 YYNGEE. The ends were cut back, 5 bases at V and 4 bases at J, with 7 bases in the middle. The CDR3 has 13 amino acids.

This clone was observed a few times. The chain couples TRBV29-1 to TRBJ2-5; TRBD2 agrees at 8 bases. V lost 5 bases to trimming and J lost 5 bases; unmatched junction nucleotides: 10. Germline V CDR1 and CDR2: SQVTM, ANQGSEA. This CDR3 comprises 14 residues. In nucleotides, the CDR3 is TGCAGCGTTCTCCCAGCGGGAGTCTTTGAGACCCAGTACTTC. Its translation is CSVLPAGVFETQYF.

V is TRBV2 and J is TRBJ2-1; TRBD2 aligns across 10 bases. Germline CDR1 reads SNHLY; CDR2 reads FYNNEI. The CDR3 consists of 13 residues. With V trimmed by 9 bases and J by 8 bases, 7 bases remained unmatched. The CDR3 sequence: CASIAGGVDEQFF. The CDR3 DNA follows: TGTGCCAGTATAGCGGGAGGTGTCGATGAGCAGTTCTTC.

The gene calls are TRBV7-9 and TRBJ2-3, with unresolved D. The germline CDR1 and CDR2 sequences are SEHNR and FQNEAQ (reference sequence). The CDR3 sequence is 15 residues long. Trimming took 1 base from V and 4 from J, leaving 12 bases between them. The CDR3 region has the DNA TGTGCCAGCAGCTTAGAGGGATACGTGGCAGATACGCAGTATTTT. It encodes CASSLEGYVADTQYF.

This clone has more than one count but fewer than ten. The CDR3 protein is CASSAPGGEQYF. CDR3 nucleotide sequence: TGTGCCAGCAGTGCCCCGGGGGGCGAGCAGTACTTC. V usage is TRBV25-1 and J usage is TRBJ2-7; 7 bases align to TRBD2. V dropped 4 bases and J dropped 6; count of bases not matched to a gene: 3. Germline lookup yields CDR1 MGHDK and CDR2 SYGVNS. The CDR3 covers 12 residues.

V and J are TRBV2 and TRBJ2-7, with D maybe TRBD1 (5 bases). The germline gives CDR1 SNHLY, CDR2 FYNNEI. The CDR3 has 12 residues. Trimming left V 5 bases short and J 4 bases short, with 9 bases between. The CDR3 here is CASSPDRYEQYF. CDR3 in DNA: TGTGCCAGCAGTCCCGACAGATACGAGCAGTACTTC.

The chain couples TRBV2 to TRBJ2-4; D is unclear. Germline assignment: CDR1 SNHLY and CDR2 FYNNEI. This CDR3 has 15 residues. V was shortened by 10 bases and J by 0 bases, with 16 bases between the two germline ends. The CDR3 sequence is CAIRSGPVAKNIQYF. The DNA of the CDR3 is TGTGCCATTCGGTCGGGCCCGGTAGCCAAAAACATTCAGTACTTC.

CDR3 nucleotide sequence: TGCAGCGCTCGAAAACAGGGTAAGAGCGAGCAGTACTTC. It encodes CSARKQGKSEQYF. The chain combines TRBV29-1 with TRBJ2-7; maybe TRBD1 (6 bases). The germline CDR1 and CDR2 sequences are SQVTM and ANQGSEA. V gave up 7 bases and J gave up 6 bases, with 19 bases separating them. The CDR3 runs 13 residues.

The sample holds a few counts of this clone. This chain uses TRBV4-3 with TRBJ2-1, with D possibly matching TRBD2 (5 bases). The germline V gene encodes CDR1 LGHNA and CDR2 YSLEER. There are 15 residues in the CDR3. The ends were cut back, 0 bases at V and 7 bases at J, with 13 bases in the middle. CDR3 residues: CASSQDPSPRNEQFF. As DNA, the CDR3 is TGCGCCAGCAGCCAAGATCCTAGCCCTCGGAATGAGCAGTTCTTC.